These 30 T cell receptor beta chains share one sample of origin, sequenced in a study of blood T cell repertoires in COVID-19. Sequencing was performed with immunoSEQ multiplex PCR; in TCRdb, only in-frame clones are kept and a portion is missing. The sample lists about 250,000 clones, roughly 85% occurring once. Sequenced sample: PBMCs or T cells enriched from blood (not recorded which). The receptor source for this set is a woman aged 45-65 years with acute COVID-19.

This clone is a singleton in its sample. CDR3 DNA sequence: TGTGCCAGCAGCTTATCAGGGGGTAAGCAGCCCCAGCATTTT. Translation: CASSLSGGKQPQHF. The genes are TRBV7-8 and TRBJ1-5; 7 nucleotides agree with TRBD1. The germline V gene has CDR1 SGHVS and CDR2 FQNEAQ. J lost 7 bases, V lost 2 bases, and 5 bases had no gene match. The CDR3 extends over 14 amino acids.

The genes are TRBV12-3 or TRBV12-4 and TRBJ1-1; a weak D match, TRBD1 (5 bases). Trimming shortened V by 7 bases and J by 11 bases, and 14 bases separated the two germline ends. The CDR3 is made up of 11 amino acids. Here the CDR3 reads CASTLRGEAFF. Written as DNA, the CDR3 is TGTGCCAGCACCCTGCGGGGGGAGGCTTTCTTT.

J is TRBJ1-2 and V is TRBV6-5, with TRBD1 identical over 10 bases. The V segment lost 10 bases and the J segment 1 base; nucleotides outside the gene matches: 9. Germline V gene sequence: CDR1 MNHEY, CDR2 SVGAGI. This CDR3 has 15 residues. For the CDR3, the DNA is TGTGCCACCAAACCGGGACAGGGGTTTAACTATGGCTACACCTTC. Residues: CATKPGQGFNYGYTF.

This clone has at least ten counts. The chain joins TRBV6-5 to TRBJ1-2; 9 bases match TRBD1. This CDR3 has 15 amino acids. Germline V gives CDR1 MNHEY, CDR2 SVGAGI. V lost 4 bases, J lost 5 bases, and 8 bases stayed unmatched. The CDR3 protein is CASSSTTGGWYGYTF. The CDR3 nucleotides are TGTGCCAGCAGTTCCACGACAGGGGGGTGGTATGGCTACACCTTC.

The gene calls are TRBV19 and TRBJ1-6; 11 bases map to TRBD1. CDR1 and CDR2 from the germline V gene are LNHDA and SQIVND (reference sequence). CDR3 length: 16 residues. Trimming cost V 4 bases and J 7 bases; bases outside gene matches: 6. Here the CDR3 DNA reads TGTGCCAGTAGTAGGTCGGACAGGGGGCTGAATTCACCCCTCCACTTT. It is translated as CASSRSDRGLNSPLHF.

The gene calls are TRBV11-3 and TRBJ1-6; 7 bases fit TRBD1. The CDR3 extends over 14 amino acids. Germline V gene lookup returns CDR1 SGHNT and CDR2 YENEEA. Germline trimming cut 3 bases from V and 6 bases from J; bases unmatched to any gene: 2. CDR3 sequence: CASSLTGSNSPLHF. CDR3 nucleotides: TGTGCCAGCAGCTTGACAGGGTCTAATTCACCCCTCCACTTT.

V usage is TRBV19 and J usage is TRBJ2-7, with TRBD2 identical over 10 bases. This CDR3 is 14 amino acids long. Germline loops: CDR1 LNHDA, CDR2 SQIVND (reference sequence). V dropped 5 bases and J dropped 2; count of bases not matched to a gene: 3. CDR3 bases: TGTGCCAGTAGTCCCCTAGCGGGGGCCTACGAGCAGTACTTC. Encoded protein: CASSPLAGAYEQYF.

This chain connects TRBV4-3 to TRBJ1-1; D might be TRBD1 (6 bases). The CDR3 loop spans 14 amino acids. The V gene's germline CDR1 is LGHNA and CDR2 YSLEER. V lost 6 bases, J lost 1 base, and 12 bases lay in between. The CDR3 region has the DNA TGCGCCAGCAGTCGATCGACAGGGAACACTGAAGCTTTCTTT. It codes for CASSRSTGNTEAFF.

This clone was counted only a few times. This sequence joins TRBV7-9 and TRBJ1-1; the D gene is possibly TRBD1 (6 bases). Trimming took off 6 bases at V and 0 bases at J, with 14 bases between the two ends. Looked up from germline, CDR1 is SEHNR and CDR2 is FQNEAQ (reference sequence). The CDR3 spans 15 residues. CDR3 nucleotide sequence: TGTGCCAGCAGTGACCGGACAGTTATGAACACTGAAGCTTTCTTT. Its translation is CASSDRTVMNTEAFF.

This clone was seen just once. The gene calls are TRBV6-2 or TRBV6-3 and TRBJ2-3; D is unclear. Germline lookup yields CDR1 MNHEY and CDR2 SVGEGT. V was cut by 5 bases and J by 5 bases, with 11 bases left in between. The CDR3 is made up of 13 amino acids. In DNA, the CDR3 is TGTGCCAGCAGTCTCCCCCCCGTAGATACGCAGTATTTT. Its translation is CASSLPPVDTQYF.

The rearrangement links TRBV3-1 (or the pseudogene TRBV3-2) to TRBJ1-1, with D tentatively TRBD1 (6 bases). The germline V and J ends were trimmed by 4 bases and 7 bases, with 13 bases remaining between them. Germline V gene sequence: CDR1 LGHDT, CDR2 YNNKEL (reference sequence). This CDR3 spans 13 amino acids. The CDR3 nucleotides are TGTGCCAGCAGCCTCCTACAGGGACGTGAAGCTTTCTTT. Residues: CASSLLQGREAFF.

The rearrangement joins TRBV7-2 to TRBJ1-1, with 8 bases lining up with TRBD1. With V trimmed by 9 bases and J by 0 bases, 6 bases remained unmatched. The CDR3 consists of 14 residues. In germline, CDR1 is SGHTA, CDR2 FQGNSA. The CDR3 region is CASARGPMNTEAFF. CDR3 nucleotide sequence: TGTGCCAGTGCCAGGGGGCCAATGAACACTGAAGCTTTCTTT.

CDR3 sequence: CATSRPGEVEGTQYF. For the CDR3, the DNA is TGTGCCACCAGCAGACCCGGGGAGGTCGAGGGGACCCAGTACTTC. This rearrangement joins TRBV15 to TRBJ2-5, with a weak D call TRBD2 (6 bases). The V end lost 2 bases, the J end lost 7 bases, and 17 bases lay between the germline ends. The CDR3 sequence is 15 residues long. In germline, CDR1 is LNHNV, CDR2 YYDKDF (reference sequence).

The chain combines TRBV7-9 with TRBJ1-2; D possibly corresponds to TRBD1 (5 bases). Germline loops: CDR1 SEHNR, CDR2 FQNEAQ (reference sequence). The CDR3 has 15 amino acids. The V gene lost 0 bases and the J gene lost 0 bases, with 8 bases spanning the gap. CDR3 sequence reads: CASSLAGRPNYGYTF. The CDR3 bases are TGTGCCAGCAGCTTAGCGGGGCGGCCTAACTATGGCTACACCTTC.

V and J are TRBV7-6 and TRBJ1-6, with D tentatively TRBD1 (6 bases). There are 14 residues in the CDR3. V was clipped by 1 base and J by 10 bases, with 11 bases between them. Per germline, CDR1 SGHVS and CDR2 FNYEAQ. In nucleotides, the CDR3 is TGTGCCAGCAGCTTAGGAAACAGGGACTCACCCCTCCACTTT. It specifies CASSLGNRDSPLHF.

The DNA of the CDR3 is TGTGCCAGTAGCCATCCCGGACTAGCGGGGGGGCGAGAGACCCAGTACTTC. Its protein product is CASSHPGLAGGRETQYF. The rearrangement links TRBV19 to TRBJ2-5; 15 bases agree with TRBD2. Germline V CDR1 and CDR2: LNHDA, SQIVND (reference sequence). V shed 6 bases, J shed 4 bases, and the junction held 9 bases outside the gene matches. The CDR3 contains 17 residues.

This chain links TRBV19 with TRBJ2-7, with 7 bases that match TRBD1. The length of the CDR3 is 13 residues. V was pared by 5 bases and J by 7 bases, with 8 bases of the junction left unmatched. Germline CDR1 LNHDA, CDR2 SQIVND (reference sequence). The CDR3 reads CASSRDRQGEQYF. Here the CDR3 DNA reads TGTGCCAGTAGTCGGGACAGACAGGGTGAGCAGTACTTC.

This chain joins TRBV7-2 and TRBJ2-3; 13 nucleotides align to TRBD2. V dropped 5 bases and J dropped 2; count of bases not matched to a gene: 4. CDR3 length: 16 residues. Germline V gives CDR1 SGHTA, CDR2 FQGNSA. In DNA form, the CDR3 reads TGTGCCAGCAGCCCACTAGCGGGGGGGAACACAGATACGCAGTATTTT. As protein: CASSPLAGGNTDTQYF.

The CDR3 protein is CASSPREGTEAFF. The CDR3 DNA is TGTGCCAGCAGCCCCAGGGAGGGCACTGAAGCTTTCTTT. The chain recombines TRBV9 with TRBJ1-1; D is possibly TRBD1 (5 bases). The germline CDR1 and CDR2 sequences are SGDLS and YYNGEE. The CDR3 covers 13 residues. Trimming removed 4 bases at V and 4 bases at J, with 11 bases between.

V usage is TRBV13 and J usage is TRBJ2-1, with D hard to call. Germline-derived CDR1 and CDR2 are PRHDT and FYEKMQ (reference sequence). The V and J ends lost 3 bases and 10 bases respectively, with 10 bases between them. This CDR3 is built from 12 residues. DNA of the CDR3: TGTGCCAGCAGCTTCATTCGAGGAGAGCAGTTCTTC. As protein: CASSFIRGEQFF. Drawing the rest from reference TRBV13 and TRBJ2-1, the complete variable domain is AAGVIQSPRHLIKEKRETATLKCYPIPRHDTVYWYQQGPGQDPQFLISFYEKMQSDKGSIPDRFSAQQFSDYHSELNMSSLELGDSALYFCASSFIRGEQFFGPGTRLTVL.

Here the CDR3 reads CASSDVGDLDEKLFF. The CDR3 coding sequence is TGTGCCAGCAGTGATGTAGGGGATTTGGATGAAAAACTGTTTTTT. The V gene is TRBV25-1, the J gene TRBJ1-4; tentative D call: TRBD1 (5 bases). Germline V CDR1 and CDR2: MGHDK, SYGVNS. This CDR3 has 15 amino acids. The V gene lost 3 bases and the J gene lost 6 bases, with 14 bases spanning the gap.

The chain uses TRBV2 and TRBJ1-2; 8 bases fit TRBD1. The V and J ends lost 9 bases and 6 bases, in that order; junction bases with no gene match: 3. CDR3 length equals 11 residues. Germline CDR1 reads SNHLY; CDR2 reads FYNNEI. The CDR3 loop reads CASTGGNGYTF. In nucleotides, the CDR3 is TGTGCCAGTACAGGGGGAAATGGCTACACCTTC.

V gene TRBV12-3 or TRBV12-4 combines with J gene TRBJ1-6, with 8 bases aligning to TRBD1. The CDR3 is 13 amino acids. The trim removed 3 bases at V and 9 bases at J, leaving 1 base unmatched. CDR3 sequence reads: CASSFRGLSPLHF. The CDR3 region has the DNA TGTGCCAGCAGTTTCAGGGGGCTTTCACCCCTCCACTTT.

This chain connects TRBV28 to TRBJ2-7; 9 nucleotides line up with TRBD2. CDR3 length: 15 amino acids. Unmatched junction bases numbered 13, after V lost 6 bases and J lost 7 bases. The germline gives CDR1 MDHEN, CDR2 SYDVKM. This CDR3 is CASRDTGLAFGEQYF. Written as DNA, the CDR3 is TGTGCCAGCAGAGACACGGGACTAGCTTTTGGAGAGCAGTACTTC.

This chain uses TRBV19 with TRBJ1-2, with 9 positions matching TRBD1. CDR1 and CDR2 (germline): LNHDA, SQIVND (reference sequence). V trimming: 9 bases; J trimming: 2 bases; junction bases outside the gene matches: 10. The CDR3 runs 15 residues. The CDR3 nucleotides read TGTGCCAGCACCAATCCGGGACAGGGAAACTATGGCTACACCTTC. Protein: CASTNPGQGNYGYTF.

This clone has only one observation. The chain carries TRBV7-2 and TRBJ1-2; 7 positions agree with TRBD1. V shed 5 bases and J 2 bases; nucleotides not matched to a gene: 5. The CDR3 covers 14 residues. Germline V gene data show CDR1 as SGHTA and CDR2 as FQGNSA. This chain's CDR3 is CASSNLTGNYGYTF. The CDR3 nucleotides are TGTGCCAGCAGCAACTTGACAGGGAACTATGGCTACACCTTC.

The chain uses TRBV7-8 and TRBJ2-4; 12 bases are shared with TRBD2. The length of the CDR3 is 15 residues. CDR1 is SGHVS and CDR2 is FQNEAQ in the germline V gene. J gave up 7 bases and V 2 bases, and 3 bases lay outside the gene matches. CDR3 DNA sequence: TGTGCCAGCAGCTTAACACTAGCGGGGGGTAACATTCAGTACTTC. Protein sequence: CASSLTLAGGNIQYF.

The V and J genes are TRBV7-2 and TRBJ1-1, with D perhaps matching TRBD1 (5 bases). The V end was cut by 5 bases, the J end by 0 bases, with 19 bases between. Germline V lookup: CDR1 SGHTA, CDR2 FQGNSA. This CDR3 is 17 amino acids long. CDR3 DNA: TGTGCCAGCAGCAGGGGCCCCAACATTCACATGAACACTGAAGCTTTCTTT. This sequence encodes CASSRGPNIHMNTEAFF. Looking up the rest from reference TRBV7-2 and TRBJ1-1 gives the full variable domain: GAGVSQSPSNKVTEKGKDVELRCDPISGHTALYWYRQSLGQGLEFLIYFQGNSAPDKSGLPSDRFSAERTGGSVSTLTIQRTQQEDSAVYLCASSRGPNIHMNTEAFFGQGTRLTVV.

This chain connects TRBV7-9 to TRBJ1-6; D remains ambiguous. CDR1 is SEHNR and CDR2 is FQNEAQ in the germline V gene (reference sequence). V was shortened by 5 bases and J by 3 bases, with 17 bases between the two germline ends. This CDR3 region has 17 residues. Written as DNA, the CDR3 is TGTGCCAGCAGCCCCCGGGGTGAGCGATTCTATAATTCACCCCTCCACTTT. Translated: CASSPRGERFYNSPLHF.

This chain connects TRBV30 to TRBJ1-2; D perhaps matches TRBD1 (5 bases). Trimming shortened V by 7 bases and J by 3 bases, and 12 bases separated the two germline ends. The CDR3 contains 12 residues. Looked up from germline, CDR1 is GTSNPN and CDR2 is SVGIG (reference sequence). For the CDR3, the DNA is TGTGCCTTCCCTCAGGGATACTATGGCTACACCTTC. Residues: CAFPQGYYGYTF. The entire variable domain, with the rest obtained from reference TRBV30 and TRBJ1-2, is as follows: SQTIHQWPATLVQPVGSPLSLECTVEGTSNPNLYWYRQAAGRGLQLLFYSVGIGQISSEVPQNLSASRPQDRQFILSSKKLLLSDSGFYLCAFPQGYYGYTFGSGTRLTVV.